This TCR beta chain was sequenced in a study of T cell repertoires in cytomegalovirus infection. As concerns this clonotype: A read error is possible here, since a much larger clone lies one base away.

TCRdb re-derived calls from the reads in MiXCR, one entry per CDR3 protein. The data hold 350,000 to 500,000 distinct CDR3 sequences, with under 40% observed a single time. Germline trimming cut 1 base from V and 7 bases from J; bases unmatched to any gene: 8. Germline-derived CDR1 and CDR2 are SGHTA and FQGNSA. The CDR3 runs 16 residues. The gene calls are TRBV7-2 and TRBJ2-5, with TRBD2 identical over 11 bases. This receptor was taken from a human donor in good health (CMV status not recorded). Some clones in this sample may be carry-over from other donors' samples. The source material was PBMCs. CDR3 sequence (DNA): TGTGCCAGCAGCTTAGTAGGGACTAGCGGTTGCGGGACCCAGTACTTC. Protein: CASSLVGTSGCGTQYF. Filled out from reference TRBV7-2 and TRBJ2-5, the complete variable domain reads GAGVSQSPSNKVTEKGKDVELRCDPISGHTALYWYRQSLGQGLEFLIYFQGNSAPDKSGLPSDRFSAERTGGSVSTLTIQRTQQEDSAVYLCASSLVGTSGCGTQYFGPGTRLLVL.